The 16 T cell receptor beta chains below all came from one sample that was sequenced in a study of blood T cell repertoires in COVID-19. Data came from immunoSEQ multiplex PCR; TCRdb stores just in-frame clones and leaves some out. The profile shows around 140,000 clones, 80% to 85% of them singletons. What was sequenced was peripheral blood. These receptors all come from a man in his fifties or sixties with acute or convalescent COVID-19.

The CDR3 DNA reads TGTGCCAGCTCACCACCAACAGGCAGAGAATACGAGCAGTACTTC. It translates to CASSPPTGREYEQYF. The chain uses TRBV18 and TRBJ2-7; D is perhaps TRBD1 (5 bases). The ends were cut back, 0 bases at V and 4 bases at J, with 13 bases in the middle. The germline V gene encodes CDR1 KGHSH and CDR2 LQKENI. The CDR3 totals 15 residues.

The V and J genes are TRBV2 and TRBJ2-1, with a possible D match to TRBD2 (6 bases). The CDR3 is 12 amino acids. Trimming removed 8 bases at V and 6 bases at J, with 11 bases between. Germline values: CDR1 SNHLY, CDR2 FYNNEI. CDR3 region: CASSPSVNEQFF. CDR3 nucleotide sequence: TGTGCCAGCTCCCCTAGCGTCAATGAGCAGTTCTTC.

The DNA of the CDR3 is TGTGCCAGCAGCTCGACTAGCGGGAGCGCTGAGCAGTTCTTC. Translating it yields CASSSTSGSAEQFF. This chain connects TRBV7-7 to TRBJ2-1; 12 bases are shared with TRBD2. The CDR3 is 14 residues long. The trim removed 4 bases at V and 9 bases at J, leaving 4 bases unmatched. The V gene's germline CDR1 is SSHAT and CDR2 FNYEAQ (reference sequence).

This sequence joins TRBV19 and TRBJ1-5; D ambiguous. Germline values: CDR1 LNHDA, CDR2 SQIVND (reference sequence). V lost 7 bases to trimming and J lost 7 bases, with 17 bases between them. The CDR3 loop spans 14 amino acids. The CDR3 sequence: CASMAGRASQPQHF. The CDR3 DNA follows: TGTGCCAGTATGGCGGGCAGAGCCTCCCAGCCCCAGCATTTT.

The V and J genes are TRBV5-4 and TRBJ1-1, with D possibly TRBD1 on 5 matching bases. Between the trimmed V and J ends, which lost 1 base and 1 base, there was a span of 20 bases. CDR3 length equals 18 residues. The germline CDR1 and CDR2 sequences are SGHNT and YYREEE (reference sequence). The CDR3 coding sequence is TGTGCCAGCAGCTTGTGGGGCGCAGGGCAGTTAGGGAACACTGAAGCTTTCTTT. Its translation: CASSLWGAGQLGNTEAFF.

The chain is built from TRBV5-6 and TRBJ1-1; D perhaps matches TRBD1 (6 bases). This CDR3 region has 12 residues. Germline lookup yields CDR1 SGHDT and CDR2 YYEEEE. The ends were cut back, 8 bases at V and 11 bases at J, with 19 bases in the middle. Written as DNA, the CDR3 is TGTGCCAGAGACGGGGGGCGCGACGGGGCTTTCTTT. Protein sequence: CARDGGRDGAFF.

The table lists this clone with a count of one. The chain uses TRBV6-5 and TRBJ2-7, with a possible D match to TRBD2 (6 bases). CDR1 is MNHEY and CDR2 is SVGAGI in the germline V gene. The CDR3 has 15 residues. V was pared by 6 bases and J by 0 bases, with 15 bases between. The CDR3 DNA reads TGTGCCAGCAGATTAGCGGATGTAAGCTCCTACGAGCAGTACTTC. This codes for CASRLADVSSYEQYF.

The chain links TRBV6-1 to TRBJ1-6; weak D call: TRBD1 (5 bases). The germline CDR1 and CDR2 sequences are MNHNS and SASEGT. V was trimmed by 0 bases and J by 0 bases, leaving 15 bases between them. The length of the CDR3 is 19 residues. The CDR3: CASSEAGLDGSSYNSPLHF. The CDR3 DNA follows: TGTGCCAGCAGTGAAGCGGGACTCGACGGGAGCTCCTATAATTCACCCCTCCACTTT.

The rearrangement uses TRBV6-5 and TRBJ1-6; D gene ambiguous. The CDR3 runs to 13 residues. The ends were cut back, 6 bases at V and 8 bases at J, with 11 bases in the middle. CDR1 is MNHEY and CDR2 is SVGAGI in the germline V gene. For the CDR3, the DNA is TGTGCCAGCAGCCGGTCCCGGGATTCACCCCTCCACTTT. It translates to CASSRSRDSPLHF.

The chain carries TRBV11-2 and TRBJ1-1, with D possibly matching TRBD1 (5 bases). There are 11 residues in the CDR3. V gave up 4 bases and J gave up 7 bases, with 7 bases separating them. Germline V lookup: CDR1 SGHAT, CDR2 FQNNGV. CDR3 sequence: CASSSRVEAFF. As DNA, the CDR3 is TGTGCCAGCAGCTCCAGGGTTGAAGCTTTCTTT.

This clone was seen once. The chain carries TRBV11-2 and TRBJ1-1; D remains ambiguous. Germline V lookup: CDR1 SGHAT, CDR2 FQNNGV. CDR3 size: 15 residues. Trimming stripped 1 base from V and 1 base from J, with 10 bases between. CDR3 in amino acids: CASSLGPRGNTEAFF. CDR3 sequence (DNA): TGTGCCAGCAGCTTAGGCCCTCGGGGGAACACTGAAGCTTTCTTT.

The chain's CDR3 is CASSLPQGAGDYGYTF. CDR3 nucleotide sequence: TGTGCCAGCAGCTTACCACAGGGTGCCGGGGACTATGGCTACACCTTC. The chain employs TRBV7-9 and TRBJ1-2; D may be TRBD1 (6 bases). There are 16 residues in the CDR3. The germline V gene has CDR1 SEHNR and CDR2 FQNEAQ (reference sequence). Trimming cost V 2 bases and J 3 bases, with 16 bases left between them.

The chain uses TRBV5-1 and TRBJ1-6; 7 bases align to TRBD1. V was pared by 6 bases and J by 8 bases, with 5 bases of the junction left unmatched. The CDR3 covers 13 residues. CDR1 and CDR2 (germline): SGHRS, YFSETQ. CDR3 nucleotide sequence: TGCGCCAGCACTGACAGGGTGGATTCACCCCTCCACTTT. It encodes CASTDRVDSPLHF.

This clone was picked up one time. The V call is TRBV6-2 or TRBV6-3, the J call TRBJ2-7; TRBD2 matches at 7 bases. V shed 2 bases, J shed 5 bases, and the junction held 3 bases outside the gene matches. CDR3 length equals 13 residues. Germline V gives CDR1 MNHEY, CDR2 SVGEGT. CDR3 sequence: CASSYPGGHEQYF. As DNA, the CDR3 is TGTGCCAGCAGTTACCCGGGAGGCCACGAGCAGTACTTC.

The chain uses TRBV7-2 and TRBJ1-5, with 9 bases lining up with TRBD1. This CDR3 region has 15 residues. Losses at the gene ends were 4 bases for V and 2 bases for J; bases not matched to a gene: 3. CDR1 and CDR2 from the germline V gene are SGHTA and FQGNSA. CDR3 DNA: TGTGCCAGCAGCTCCTGGACAGGGGGCAATCAGCCCCAGCATTTT. It codes for CASSSWTGGNQPQHF.

The chain carries TRBV5-1 and TRBJ2-7; D gene ambiguous. Trimming took 4 bases from V and 5 from J, leaving 10 bases between them. Germline CDR1 is SGHRS and CDR2 is YFSETQ. CDR3 size: 12 residues. The DNA for the CDR3 is TGCGCCAGCAGCGACACTGGAAACGAGCAGTACTTC. This codes for CASSDTGNEQYF.